This passage covers 26 T cell receptor beta chains from one sample sequenced in a study of cytomegalovirus exposure and HLA in healthy donors. PCR employed 60 Vbeta and 13 Jbeta primers. Sequencing used immunoSEQ multiplex PCR; TCRdb keeps in-frame clones, though not all of them. The sample spans roughly 220,000 clones; the ten largest clones claim roughly 1.2%. Sequencing input: PBMCs. The receptor set was obtained from a girl under 10 years old in good health and CMV-seropositive.

This sequence joins TRBV5-1 and TRBJ1-1, with 7 nucleotides matching TRBD1. J was trimmed by 8 bases and V by 3 bases; bases with no gene match: 4. Germline CDR1 reads SGHRS; CDR2 reads YFSETQ. This CDR3 region has 12 residues. This CDR3 is CASSWQGVEAFF. The DNA of the CDR3 is TGCGCCAGCAGCTGGCAGGGGGTCGAAGCTTTCTTT.

The rearrangement links TRBV5-1 to TRBJ2-3; 10 bases are a match to TRBD1. This CDR3 is built from 15 residues. CDR1 is SGHRS and CDR2 is YFSETQ in the germline V gene. The ends lost 6 bases at V and 6 bases at J; junction bases unmatched: 10. The CDR3 coding sequence is TGCGCCAGCACAGCGACCGGGACAGGGGTGGATACGCAGTATTTT. Its protein is CASTATGTGVDTQYF.

CDR3 sequence: CSVEDETGLLTDTQYF. The CDR3 DNA sequence: TGCAGCGTTGAAGATGAGACAGGGTTGCTCACAGATACGCAGTATTTT. The chain couples TRBV29-1 to TRBJ2-3, with TRBD1 identical over 7 bases. CDR1 is SQVTM and CDR2 is ANQGSEA in the germline V gene. CDR3 length: 16 residues. Losses at the gene ends were 0 bases for V and 2 bases for J; bases not matched to a gene: 8.

The chain carries TRBV5-1 and TRBJ1-2; tentative D call: TRBD1 (5 bases). The V gene lost 1 base and the J gene lost 3 bases, with 16 bases spanning the gap. Germline V gene lookup returns CDR1 SGHRS and CDR2 YFSETQ. This CDR3 is 16 amino acids long. The CDR3 reads CASSLNGGGFDYGYTF. The CDR3, as DNA: TGCGCCAGCAGCTTGAACGGGGGAGGGTTTGACTATGGCTACACCTTC.

DNA for the CDR3: TGTGCCAGCCTGCTCCGGACAGTAGGAAACACCATATATTTT. This sequence encodes CASLLRTVGNTIYF. The V and J genes are TRBV6-4 and TRBJ1-3, with a possible D match to TRBD1 (6 bases). CDR1 is MRHNA and CDR2 is SNTAGT in the germline V gene. V was clipped by 8 bases and J by 4 bases, with 15 bases between them. The CDR3 contains 14 residues.

The rearrangement joins TRBV5-1 to TRBJ2-7; a weak D match, TRBD1 (7 bases). CDR3 length equals 18 residues. V lost 0 bases and J lost 0, with 19 bases in between. The germline V gene has CDR1 SGHRS and CDR2 YFSETQ. CDR3 in amino acids: CASSLGAGGLRSSYEQYF. CDR3 nucleotides: TGCGCCAGCAGCTTGGGAGCAGGGGGACTCCGTTCCTCCTACGAGCAGTACTTC.

The rearrangement joins TRBV28 to TRBJ2-7; a weak D match, TRBD1 (6 bases). CDR1 is MDHEN and CDR2 is SYDVKM in the germline V gene. The CDR3 contains 16 residues. The germline V and J ends were trimmed by 2 bases and 3 bases, with 17 bases remaining between them. CDR3 amino acids: CASSLMTGGKVYEQYF. The CDR3 nucleotides read TGTGCCAGCAGTTTAATGACAGGAGGCAAAGTCTACGAGCAGTACTTC.

This chain uses TRBV27 with TRBJ2-1; 8 bases fit TRBD2. CDR1 is MNHEY, CDR2 SMNVEV, per germline (reference sequence). The CDR3 length is 14 residues. V gave up 7 bases and J gave up 3 bases; unmatched junction bases: 5. CDR3 region: CASKTGTSYNEQFF. In DNA, the CDR3 is TGTGCCAGCAAAACCGGGACTAGCTACAATGAGCAGTTCTTC.

About this clone: A read error may account for a junction end that differs from germline. This chain's CDR3 is CASTLRTGLPGNTIYF. The DNA of the CDR3 is TGTGCCAGCACCTTACGGACAGGGCTTCCTGGAAACACCATATATTTT. The J gene is TRBJ1-3, the V gene TRBV7-2, with TRBD1 matching over 8 bases. Germline V lookup: CDR1 SGHTA, CDR2 FQGNSA. The CDR3 covers 16 residues. The whole variable domain, filled in from reference TRBV7-2 and TRBJ1-3, reads GAGVSQSPSNKVTEKGKDVELRCDPISGHTALYWYRQSLGQGLEFLIYFQGNSAPDKSGLPSDRFSAERTGGSVSTLTIQRTQQEDSAVYLCASTLRTGLPGNTIYFGEGSWLTVV.

The chain recombines TRBV28 with TRBJ1-4, with D possibly matching TRBD1 (5 bases). The length of the CDR3 is 16 residues. V lost 6 bases and J lost 5, with 19 bases in between. The germline CDR1 and CDR2 sequences are MDHEN and SYDVKM. The CDR3, as DNA: TGTGCCAGCAGGGGATCCCAGGGCCTCCCGAATGAAAAACTGTTTTTT. This codes for CASRGSQGLPNEKLFF.

The chain employs TRBV19 and TRBJ1-1; D possibly corresponds to TRBD1 (6 bases). The V end lost 5 bases, the J end lost 5 bases, and 15 bases lay between the germline ends. In germline, CDR1 is LNHDA, CDR2 SQIVND (reference sequence). The CDR3 contains 14 residues. The CDR3 nucleotides are TGTGCCAGTAGTGTAGGGGGAGGGCGGACTGAAGCTTTCTTT. It translates to CASSVGGGRTEAFF.

This chain links TRBV5-6 with TRBJ1-5; 9 bases match TRBD1. Trimming took 1 base from V and 5 from J; bases not matched to a gene: 4. The CDR3 has 15 residues. The germline V gene encodes CDR1 SGHDT and CDR2 YYEEEE. CDR3 sequence: CASSLRDRADQPQHF. The CDR3 DNA follows: TGTGCCAGCAGCTTGAGGGACAGGGCTGATCAGCCCCAGCATTTT.

J is TRBJ2-1 and V is TRBV18; 9 nucleotides match TRBD2. Germline CDR1 KGHSH, CDR2 LQKENI. The V and J ends lost 3 bases and 0 bases, in that order; junction bases with no gene match: 6. The CDR3 is 17 residues long. The chain's CDR3 is CASSPVAGVSSYNEQFF. CDR3 bases: TGTGCCAGCTCACCTGTAGCGGGAGTTTCCTCCTACAATGAGCAGTTCTTC. The variable domain in full, with the rest retrieved from reference TRBV18 and TRBJ2-1, is NAGVMQNPRHLVRRRGQEARLRCSPMKGHSHVYWYRQLPEEGLKFMVYLQKENIIDESGMPKERFSAEFPKEGPSILRIQQVVRGDSAAYFCASSPVAGVSSYNEQFFGPGTRLTVL.

The chain couples TRBV7-8 to TRBJ2-7; the D gene is possibly TRBD1 (5 bases). V was shortened by 1 base and J by 2 bases, with 6 bases between the two germline ends. Germline lookup yields CDR1 SGHVS and CDR2 FQNEAQ. The CDR3 runs to 13 residues. The CDR3 here is CASSLDRTYEQYF. CDR3 nucleotide sequence: TGTGCCAGCAGCTTAGACAGGACCTACGAGCAGTACTTC.

The V call is TRBV28, the J call TRBJ2-7; 8 bases line up with TRBD1. The CDR3 consists of 15 residues. V lost 2 bases, J lost 0 bases, and 3 bases stayed unmatched. Germline V gene data show CDR1 as MDHEN and CDR2 as SYDVKM. This CDR3 reads CASSLTGQASYEQYF. In DNA form, the CDR3 reads TGTGCCAGCAGTTTAACGGGACAGGCCTCCTACGAGCAGTACTTC.

The genes are TRBV15 and TRBJ1-1; a weak D match, TRBD1 (6 bases). The CDR3 is 16 residues long. The germline CDR1 and CDR2 sequences are LNHNV and YYDKDF (reference sequence). Deletions cut 0 bases from V and 7 bases from J, with 18 bases between. The chain's CDR3 is CATSRDFTSGEYEAFF. The CDR3 nucleotides read TGTGCCACCAGCAGAGATTTCACATCAGGGGAATATGAAGCTTTCTTT.

The rearrangement joins TRBV28 to TRBJ1-5; the D gene is possibly TRBD1 (5 bases). Deletions cut 7 bases from V and 9 bases from J, with 16 bases between. This CDR3 region has 13 residues. Germline CDR1 and CDR2: MDHEN and SYDVKM. The CDR3 spells CASTGREGLPQHF. The CDR3 DNA follows: TGTGCCAGCACAGGCAGGGAAGGGTTGCCCCAGCATTTT. Full variable domain (outside the CDR3, taken from reference TRBV28 and TRBJ1-5): DVKVTQSSRYLVKRTGEKVFLECVQDMDHENMFWYRQDPGLGLRLIYFSYDVKMKEKGDIPEGYSVSREKKERFSLILESASTNQTSMYLCASTGREGLPQHFGDGTRLSIL.

V is TRBV6-6 and J is TRBJ1-5; TRBD1 matches 7 bases. The length of the CDR3 is 15 residues. V lost 6 bases, J lost 0 bases, and 5 bases stayed unmatched. Per the germline V gene, CDR1 is MNHNY and CDR2 is SVGAGI (reference sequence). The CDR3 reads CASSRGTDSNQPQHF. The CDR3 region has the DNA TGTGCCAGCAGCCGAGGGACAGATAGCAATCAGCCCCAGCATTTT.

The chain combines TRBV27 with TRBJ2-7; no reliable D call. The V end lost 4 bases, the J end lost 6 bases, and 10 bases lay between the germline ends. Looked up from germline, CDR1 is MNHEY and CDR2 is SMNVEV (reference sequence). The CDR3 is made up of 12 amino acids. The DNA of the CDR3 is TGTGCCAGCAGTTCGGGTATCGGCGAGCAGTACTTC. This gives the protein CASSSGIGEQYF.

The genes are TRBV2 and TRBJ2-2; a possible D gene is TRBD1 (5 bases). CDR1 SNHLY and CDR2 FYNNEI come from the germline V gene. The CDR3 contains 16 residues. Trimming removed 0 bases from V and 1 base from J, with 9 bases in between. CDR3 nucleotide sequence: TGTGCCAGCAGTGAAGCAGGCAGGGTGAACACCGGGGAGCTGTTTTTT. Translating gives CASSEAGRVNTGELFF.

CDR3 DNA sequence: TGTGCCAGCAGCTTACTTTCCTCTGGAAACACCATATATTTT. Translated, it gives CASSLLSSGNTIYF. The J gene is TRBJ1-3, the V gene TRBV7-9, with D uncertain. Between the trimmed V and J ends, which lost 2 bases and 0 bases, there was a span of 5 bases. The CDR3 covers 14 residues. Germline V lookup: CDR1 SEHNR, CDR2 FQNEAQ (reference sequence). The variable domain in full, completed from reference TRBV7-9 and TRBJ1-3, reads DTGVSQNPRHKITKRGQNVTFRCDPISEHNRLYWYRQTLGQGPEFLTYFQNEAQLEKSRLLSDRFSAERPKGSFSTLEIQRTEQGDSAMYLCASSLLSSGNTIYFGEGSWLTVV.

The V and J genes are TRBV13 and TRBJ1-1; the match to TRBD1 covers 7 bases. Trimming removed 3 bases from V and 1 base from J; junction bases left unmatched: 11. This CDR3 has 17 amino acids. Germline CDR1 reads PRHDT; CDR2 reads FYEKMQ (reference sequence). This chain's CDR3 is CASSFEGWGTENTEAFF. CDR3 coding DNA: TGTGCCAGCAGCTTCGAGGGTTGGGGGACAGAGAACACTGAAGCTTTCTTT. The full variable domain, with the rest looked up from reference TRBV13 and TRBJ1-1, is AAGVIQSPRHLIKEKRETATLKCYPIPRHDTVYWYQQGPGQDPQFLISFYEKMQSDKGSIPDRFSAQQFSDYHSELNMSSLELGDSALYFCASSFEGWGTENTEAFFGQGTRLTVV.

This chain uses TRBV5-4 with TRBJ1-2; 11 nucleotides line up with TRBD1. The CDR3 is 14 amino acids. Germline V gene data show CDR1 as SGHNT and CDR2 as YYREEE (reference sequence). Trimming removed 6 bases from V and 4 bases from J; junction bases left unmatched: 5. Here the CDR3 DNA reads TGTGCCAGCACCCGGACAGGGGGCGGCTATGGCTACACCTTC. This sequence encodes CASTRTGGGYGYTF.

This chain joins TRBV5-6 and TRBJ1-2, with D possibly being TRBD1 (6 bases). Between the trimmed V and J ends, which lost 1 base and 7 bases, there was a span of 17 bases. CDR1 SGHDT and CDR2 YYEEEE come from the germline V gene. The CDR3 loop spans 15 amino acids. The CDR3 DNA is TGTGCCAGCAGCTTGACGGGAGGGGGGACCCTTGGCTACACCTTC. Its translation: CASSLTGGGTLGYTF.

As DNA, the CDR3 is TGTGCCAGCAGGGGACAGGGGTTGAACTATGGCTACACCTTC. Its translation is CASRGQGLNYGYTF. This chain connects TRBV6-5 to TRBJ1-2, with TRBD1 matching 10 bases. CDR1 is MNHEY and CDR2 is SVGAGI in the germline V gene. With 6 bases clipped from V and 2 bases from J, the junction kept 3 bases outside the gene matches. CDR3 length: 14 residues.

The chain recombines TRBV7-9 with TRBJ1-3; D unclear. Germline V CDR1 and CDR2: SEHNR, FQNEAQ (reference sequence). Trimming stripped 3 bases from V and 8 bases from J, with 5 bases between. The CDR3 is made up of 11 amino acids. The CDR3 region is CASSFGDTIYF. The CDR3 nucleotides read TGTGCCAGCAGCTTCGGAGACACCATATATTTT.